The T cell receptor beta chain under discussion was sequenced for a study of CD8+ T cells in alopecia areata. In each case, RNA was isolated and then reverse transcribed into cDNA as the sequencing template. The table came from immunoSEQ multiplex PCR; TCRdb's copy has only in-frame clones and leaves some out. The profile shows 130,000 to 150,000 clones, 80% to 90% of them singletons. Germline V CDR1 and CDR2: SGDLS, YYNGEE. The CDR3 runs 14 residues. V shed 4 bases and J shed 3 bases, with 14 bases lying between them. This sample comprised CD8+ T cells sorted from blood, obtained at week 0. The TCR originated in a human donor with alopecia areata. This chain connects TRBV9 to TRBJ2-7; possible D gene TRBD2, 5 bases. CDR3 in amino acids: CASSPLGRDYEQYF. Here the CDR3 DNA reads TGTGCCAGCAGCCCTTTAGGCCGGGACTACGAGCAGTACTTC.